Following are 27 T cell receptor beta chains from one sample sequenced in a study of blood T cell repertoires in COVID-19. The table came from immunoSEQ multiplex PCR; TCRdb's copy has only in-frame clones and leaves some out. Of about 160,000 clones listed, approximately 84% are singletons. The sample comprised peripheral blood. The receptor set was obtained from an older man with acute or convalescent COVID-19.

As concerns this clone: The same CDR3 can be traced to other DNA sequences in this sample. The chain links TRBV2 to TRBJ2-5, with 9 nucleotides matching TRBD1. V shed 6 bases, J shed 4 bases, and the junction held 0 bases outside the gene matches. The CDR3 is made up of 12 amino acids. Germline loops: CDR1 SNHLY, CDR2 FYNNEI. CDR3 protein: CASRGQGETQYF. In DNA, the CDR3 is TGTGCCAGCAGGGGACAGGGAGAGACCCAGTACTTC.

The chain couples TRBV18 to TRBJ1-1; 7 bases fit TRBD1. CDR1 KGHSH and CDR2 LQKENI come from the germline V gene. The CDR3 loop spans 14 amino acids. V dropped 4 bases and J dropped 4; count of bases not matched to a gene: 6. CDR3 in amino acids: CASSLGQDSTEAFF. The CDR3, as DNA: TGTGCCAGCTCACTAGGACAGGACTCCACTGAAGCTTTCTTT.

This clone occurred a few times. This chain uses TRBV7-2 with TRBJ2-7; D is unresolved. CDR1 and CDR2 (germline): SGHTA, FQGNSA. The CDR3 covers 12 residues. V gave up 3 bases and J gave up 6 bases, with 9 bases separating them. The CDR3 region has the DNA TGTGCCAGCAGCTTTGTGGGCTCCGAGCAGTACTTC. As protein: CASSFVGSEQYF.

V and J are TRBV6-5 and TRBJ1-1, with D perhaps TRBD1 (6 bases). CDR3 length: 15 amino acids. V lost 0 bases, J lost 0 bases, and 8 bases lay in between. In germline, CDR1 is MNHEY, CDR2 SVGAGI. CDR3 in DNA: TGTGCCAGCAGTTACTCGGACAGCTTGAACACTGAAGCTTTCTTT. Its translation is CASSYSDSLNTEAFF.

The rearrangement uses TRBV11-2 and TRBJ2-3; D is uncertain. The CDR3 is 12 amino acids. V lost 5 bases to trimming and J lost 2 bases, with 5 bases between them. Per germline, CDR1 SGHAT and CDR2 FQNNGV. The CDR3 region has the DNA TGTGCCAGCAGCCCAAACACAGATACGCAGTATTTT. It is translated as CASSPNTDTQYF. The full variable domain, with the rest looked up from reference TRBV11-2 and TRBJ2-3, is EAGVAQSPRYKIIEKRQSVAFWCNPISGHATLYWYQQILGQGPKLLIQFQNNGVVDDSQLPKDRFSAERLKGVDSTLKIQPAKLEDSAVYLCASSPNTDTQYFGPGTRLTVL.

This chain joins TRBV7-9 and TRBJ1-4, with D possibly being TRBD1 (5 bases). The CDR3 runs to 17 residues. V gave up 1 base and J gave up 2 bases, with 14 bases separating them. CDR1 SEHNR and CDR2 FQNEAQ come from the germline V gene (reference sequence). CDR3 nucleotides: TGTGCCAGCAGCTTAGACCGTCAGGGAGGGACTAATGAAAAACTGTTTTTT. It translates to CASSLDRQGGTNEKLFF. The full variable domain, completed using reference TRBV7-9 and TRBJ1-4, is DTGVSQNPRHKITKRGQNVTFRCDPISEHNRLYWYRQTLGQGPEFLTYFQNEAQLEKSRLLSDRFSAERPKGSFSTLEIQRTEQGDSAMYLCASSLDRQGGTNEKLFFGSGTQLSVL.

The gene calls are TRBV10-3 and TRBJ2-1; TRBD2 matches 13 bases. CDR3 length: 18 amino acids. Trimming took 2 bases from V and 14 from J; bases not matched to a gene: 18. The germline CDR1 and CDR2 sequences are ENHRY and SYGVKD. This chain's CDR3 is CAISESTGGLAGDGSEFF. CDR3 DNA: TGTGCCATCAGTGAGAGCACGGGAGGACTAGCGGGGGACGGCTCGGAGTTCTTC.

The CDR3 nucleotides read TGTGCCAGCAGGAGAAGCGGGGGAAGCTCCTACGAGCAGTACTTC. Translated: CASRRSGGSSYEQYF. J is TRBJ2-7 and V is TRBV6-6; 8 positions agree with TRBD2. J lost 0 bases, V lost 6 bases, and 7 bases had no gene match. This CDR3 comprises 15 residues. CDR1 and CDR2 from the germline V gene are MNHNY and SVGAGI (reference sequence).

This clone was recorded a few times. The rearrangement uses TRBV7-9 and TRBJ1-3; no firm D call. The germline V gene encodes CDR1 SEHNR and CDR2 FQNEAQ (reference sequence). The CDR3 totals 13 residues. Deletions cut 5 bases from V and 3 bases from J, with 8 bases between. CDR3 in DNA: TGTGCCAGCAGCCCGCCCAGTGGAAACACCATATATTTT. It translates to CASSPPSGNTIYF.

CDR3 loop: CASSYMTGGGGNQPQHF. DNA for the CDR3: TGTGCCAGCAGCTACATGACAGGGGGTGGTGGCAATCAGCCCCAGCATTTT. The V call is TRBV5-6, the J call TRBJ1-5, with 9 bases matching TRBD1. After removal of 3 bases from V and 2 bases from J, the junction contained 9 bases not matched to a gene. The CDR3 covers 17 residues. Germline-derived CDR1 and CDR2 are SGHDT and YYEEEE. Supplemented by reference TRBV5-6 and TRBJ1-5, the full variable domain reads DAGVTQSPTHLIKTRGQQVTLRCSPKSGHDTVSWYQQALGQGPQFIFQYYEEEERQRGNFPDRFSGHQFPNYSSELNVNALLLGDSALYLCASSYMTGGGGNQPQHFGDGTRLSIL.

Only one count was recorded for this clone. The chain employs TRBV5-1 and TRBJ2-2, with 9 nucleotides matching TRBD2. V was pared by 2 bases and J by 0 bases, with 8 bases of the junction left unmatched. Germline CDR1 is SGHRS and CDR2 is YFSETQ. The CDR3 consists of 18 residues. The CDR3 bases are TGCGCCAGCAGCTTCGGTATACTAGCGGGCGCGAACACCGGGGAGCTGTTTTTT. Protein product: CASSFGILAGANTGELFF. Together with reference TRBV5-1 and TRBJ2-2, the CDR3 gives the full variable domain: KAGVTQTPRYLIKTRGQQVTLSCSPISGHRSVSWYQQTPGQGLQFLFEYFSETQRNKGNFPGRFSGRQFSNSRSEMNVSTLELGDSALYLCASSFGILAGANTGELFFGEGSRLTVL.

The sample holds one count of this clone. CDR3 DNA: TGTGCCAGCAGTTTATCGAGAGAGCAGTACTTC. It specifies CASSLSREQYF. This chain joins TRBV28 and TRBJ2-7, with no clear D. There are 11 residues in the CDR3. V was clipped by 1 base and J by 7 bases, with 5 bases between them. Germline CDR1 reads MDHEN; CDR2 reads SYDVKM.

This chain joins TRBV7-2 and TRBJ2-7; 9 bases map to TRBD2. The CDR3 length is 17 residues. V shed 5 bases, J shed 7 bases, and the junction held 18 bases outside the gene matches. CDR1 is SGHTA, CDR2 FQGNSA, per germline. CDR3 loop: CASSITRAGGGAGEQYF. CDR3 sequence (DNA): TGTGCCAGCAGCATCACCCGCGCCGGCGGGGGGGCGGGGGAGCAGTACTTC.

The chain is built from TRBV24-1 and TRBJ1-2; 9 bases line up with TRBD1. Germline values: CDR1 KGHDR, CDR2 SFDVKD. The CDR3 consists of 13 residues. Trimming removed 9 bases from V and 2 bases from J; junction bases left unmatched: 3. The CDR3 region is CATGTGGNYGYTF. DNA for the CDR3: TGTGCCACCGGCACAGGGGGCAACTATGGCTACACCTTC.

The chain employs TRBV18 and TRBJ2-7; weak D call: TRBD2 (5 bases). This CDR3 is built from 15 residues. With 4 bases removed from V and 5 bases from J, the gap between germline ends came to 18 bases. Germline CDR1 reads KGHSH; CDR2 reads LQKENI. The CDR3 loop reads CASSRTDPEGDEQYF. The CDR3 nucleotides are TGTGCCAGCTCACGAACGGACCCAGAGGGCGACGAGCAGTACTTC.

The rearrangement uses TRBV9 and TRBJ1-4; D is uncertain. V was trimmed by 1 base and J by 12 bases, leaving 13 bases between them. This CDR3 is built from 13 residues. Germline V gives CDR1 SGDLS, CDR2 YYNGEE. The CDR3 loop is CASSVIPGRELFF. For the CDR3, the DNA is TGTGCCAGCAGCGTAATCCCCGGGCGGGAACTGTTTTTT.

This rearrangement joins TRBV6-5 to TRBJ1-1; D not certain. The germline gives CDR1 MNHEY, CDR2 SVGAGI. This CDR3 is 15 amino acids long. V gave up 0 bases and J gave up 0 bases, with 8 bases separating them. As DNA, the CDR3 is TGTGCCAGCAGTTACTCTATACAGATGAACACTGAAGCTTTCTTT. It translates to CASSYSIQMNTEAFF.

The genes are TRBV10-3 and TRBJ2-6; the D is unclear. Deletions cut 0 bases from V and 3 bases from J, with 9 bases between. The CDR3 is 16 amino acids. Germline V lookup: CDR1 ENHRY, CDR2 SYGVKD. CDR3 loop: CAISESNGYGANVLTF. The CDR3 bases are TGTGCCATCAGTGAGTCTAACGGGTATGGGGCCAACGTCCTGACTTTC.

The chain recombines TRBV7-9 with TRBJ1-3; D is undetermined. Looked up from germline, CDR1 is SEHNR and CDR2 is FQNEAQ (reference sequence). CDR3 length: 15 residues. Trimming took 1 base from V and 0 from J, leaving 7 bases between them. The CDR3 region has the DNA TGTGCCAGCAGCTTAGGAACTGGCTCTGGAAACACCATATATTTT. Its protein product is CASSLGTGSGNTIYF. Combining the CDR3 with reference TRBV7-9 and TRBJ1-3 gives the whole variable domain DTGVSQNPRHKITKRGQNVTFRCDPISEHNRLYWYRQTLGQGPEFLTYFQNEAQLEKSRLLSDRFSAERPKGSFSTLEIQRTEQGDSAMYLCASSLGTGSGNTIYFGEGSWLTVV.

The rearrangement links TRBV2 to TRBJ1-1; the D gene is possibly TRBD1 (5 bases). This CDR3 is 13 amino acids long. Trimming took 7 bases from V and 3 from J, leaving 12 bases between them. The germline V gene encodes CDR1 SNHLY and CDR2 FYNNEI. CDR3 in amino acids: CASIRTRDTEAFF. In nucleotides, the CDR3 is TGTGCCAGCATCAGGACCAGGGACACTGAAGCTTTCTTT.

The genes are TRBV5-6 and TRBJ2-7; D is unclear. Looked up from germline, CDR1 is SGHDT and CDR2 is YYEEEE. The V end lost 1 base, the J end lost 0 bases, and 14 bases lay between the germline ends. The CDR3 consists of 16 residues. The CDR3 bases are TGTGCCAGCAGCTTGAGGAGAACGTCCGGCTCCTACGAGCAGTACTTC. Translating gives CASSLRRTSGSYEQYF.

The DNA of the CDR3 is TGTGCCAGCATCCCCGGGACAGGGGATGAAAAACTGTTTTTT. It is translated as CASIPGTGDEKLFF. The J gene is TRBJ1-4, the V gene TRBV7-8; 10 nucleotides align to TRBD1. The CDR3 has 14 residues. Trimming took 7 bases from V and 6 from J; bases not matched to a gene: 5. Germline CDR1 is SGHVS and CDR2 is FQNEAQ.

CDR3 sequence reads: CASSFSPGVTGNTIYF. The CDR3 nucleotides read TGTGCCAGCAGCTTTTCCCCAGGGGTGACTGGAAACACCATATATTTT. This chain links TRBV11-2 with TRBJ1-3; D is possibly TRBD1 (6 bases). Germline CDR1 and CDR2: SGHAT and FQNNGV. Trimming removed 3 bases at V and 2 bases at J, with 14 bases between. CDR3 length: 16 amino acids.

The genes are TRBV6-5 and TRBJ2-1; D might be TRBD2 (6 bases). Trimming left V 3 bases short and J 8 bases short, with 14 bases between. Germline CDR1 is MNHEY and CDR2 is SVGAGI. This CDR3 has 14 amino acids. The CDR3 here is CASSYAGPHDEQFF. DNA of the CDR3: TGTGCCAGCAGTTATGCGGGACCCCACGATGAGCAGTTCTTC.

The chain uses TRBV28 and TRBJ1-6; TRBD1 agrees at 8 bases. Germline loops: CDR1 MDHEN, CDR2 SYDVKM. J gave up 10 bases and V 2 bases, and 7 bases lay outside the gene matches. This CDR3 region has 15 residues. In nucleotides, the CDR3 is TGTGCCAGCAGTTTAAGTGAACAGGGGGGATCACCCCTCCACTTT. Amino acids: CASSLSEQGGSPLHF. The full variable domain, rest sourced from reference TRBV28 and TRBJ1-6, is DVKVTQSSRYLVKRTGEKVFLECVQDMDHENMFWYRQDPGLGLRLIYFSYDVKMKEKGDIPEGYSVSREKKERFSLILESASTNQTSMYLCASSLSEQGGSPLHFGNGTRLTVT.

This CDR3 is CATSRGGLPGTQYF. In nucleotides, the CDR3 is TGTGCCACCAGCAGAGGGGGGCTACCCGGTACGCAGTATTTT. This chain joins TRBV15 and TRBJ2-3, with D possibly matching TRBD1 (6 bases). The CDR3 consists of 14 residues. Germline V gives CDR1 LNHNV, CDR2 YYDKDF (reference sequence). The V end was cut by 1 base, the J end by 8 bases, with 13 bases between.

This sequence joins TRBV11-2 and TRBJ2-3, with D perhaps matching TRBD2 (6 bases). Per the germline V gene, CDR1 is SGHAT and CDR2 is FQNNGV. The CDR3 is 18 residues long. Between the trimmed V and J ends, which lost 2 bases and 6 bases, there was a span of 24 bases. The CDR3 sequence: CASSLLSSGTPIGDTQYF. As DNA, the CDR3 is TGTGCCAGCAGCTTATTGAGTTCGGGGACTCCGATCGGGGATACGCAGTATTTT.